This T cell receptor (beta chain) stems from a study of blood T cells in healthy people across ages. V was pared by 6 bases and J by 0 bases, with 12 bases between. CDR1 and CDR2 from the germline V gene are MNHNY and SVGAGI (reference sequence). CDR3 length: 15 amino acids. Primers used in a second PCR of roughly 6 to 11 cycles were a sample-barcoded 5' primer and a J-beta primer mix. TCRdb reprocessed the 5' RACE reads via MiXCR and lists one record per CDR3 protein. The sample lists some 1.1 million distinct CDR3 sequences, more than 30% occurring once. To note about this clonotype: The antigen remains undetermined.

Study outcomes and limitations: Bulk PBMC profiling left naive and antigen-experienced comparisons inconclusive. As age increased, TCR beta diversity per million T cells fell in a roughly linear fashion.

This clonotype was obtained from a man aged 18 to 29 in good health. The chain carries TRBV6-6 and TRBJ1-5; D is ambiguous. What was sequenced was blood. The CDR3 spells CASSSEWYSNQPQHF. CDR3 in DNA: TGTGCCAGCAGCTCTGAGTGGTATAGCAATCAGCCCCAGCATTTT.